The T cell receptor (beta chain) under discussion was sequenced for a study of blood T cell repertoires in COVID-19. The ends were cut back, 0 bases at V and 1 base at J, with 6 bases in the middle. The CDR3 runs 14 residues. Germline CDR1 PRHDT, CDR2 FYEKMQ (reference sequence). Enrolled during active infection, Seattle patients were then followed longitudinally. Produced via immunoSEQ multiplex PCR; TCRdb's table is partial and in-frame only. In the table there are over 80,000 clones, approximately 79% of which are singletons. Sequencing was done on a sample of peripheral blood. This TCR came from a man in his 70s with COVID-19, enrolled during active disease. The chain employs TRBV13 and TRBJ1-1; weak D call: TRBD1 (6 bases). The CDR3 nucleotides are TGTGCCAGCAGCTTAGGCAGGGGGAACACTGAAGCTTTCTTT. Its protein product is CASSLGRGNTEAFF. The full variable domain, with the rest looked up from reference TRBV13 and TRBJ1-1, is AAGVIQSPRHLIKEKRETATLKCYPIPRHDTVYWYQQGPGQDPQFLISFYEKMQSDKGSIPDRFSAQQFSDYHSELNMSSLELGDSALYFCASSLGRGNTEAFFGQGTRLTVV.